The next 10 T cell receptor beta chains were all read from a single sample in a study of type 1 and type 2 diabetes patients. PCR was run on genomic DNA. A primer set of 30 forward and 13 reverse primers amplified the CDR3. Each CDR3 protein gets one entry after TCRdb re-called the multiplex PCR reads with MiXCR. The table has 250,000 or so distinct CDR3 sequences, around 47% seen once. Sequencing input: peripheral blood mononuclear cells (PBMCs). The receptors derive from a man aged 18 to 35 with type 2 diabetes.

This sequence joins TRBV20-1 and TRBJ2-2; TRBD2 matches 10 bases. Germline CDR1 and CDR2: DFQATT and SNEGSKA (reference sequence). CDR3 length: 14 amino acids. V dropped 5 bases and J dropped 5; count of bases not matched to a gene: 5. The CDR3 here is CSAGRTSGTGELFF. In DNA, the CDR3 is TGCAGTGCTGGACGGACTAGCGGAACCGGGGAGCTGTTTTTT.

The chain carries TRBV11-3 and TRBJ2-1; 10 bases are shared with TRBD2. The CDR3 has 16 amino acids. Losses at the gene ends were 5 bases for V and 4 bases for J; bases not matched to a gene: 8. CDR1 SGHNT and CDR2 YENEEA come from the germline V gene. CDR3: CASSSSSGRGYNEQFF. In nucleotides, the CDR3 is TGTGCCAGCAGCAGCTCAAGCGGGAGGGGGTACAATGAGCAGTTCTTC.

The chain links TRBV30 to TRBJ1-3; D might be TRBD1 (5 bases). V was trimmed by 7 bases and J by 0 bases, leaving 16 bases between them. The CDR3 extends over 15 amino acids. Germline-derived CDR1 and CDR2 are GTSNPN and SVGIG (reference sequence). The CDR3 DNA is TGTGCCTCACGGGGGGGGTTTCCCTCTGGAAACACCATATATTTT. This translates into CASRGGFPSGNTIYF.

Turning to this clonotype: This clone may be a read error of a much larger clone one base away. The chain combines TRBV7-2 with TRBJ2-7; possible D gene TRBD2, 5 bases. This CDR3 is built from 11 residues. Germline assignment: CDR1 SGHTA and CDR2 FQGNSA. Here the CDR3 DNA reads TGTGCCTGGAGGAGCTCCTACAAGCAGTACTTC. This translates into CAWRSSYKQYF.

This clonotype was seen only a few times. The chain couples TRBV10-3 to TRBJ2-7; TRBD2 might be the D (6 bases). With 2 bases removed from V and 1 base from J, the gap between germline ends came to 12 bases. Germline-derived CDR1 and CDR2 are ENHRY and SYGVKD. CDR3 size: 15 residues. CDR3 sequence reads: CAISETGGLSYEQYF. The CDR3 bases are TGTGCCATCAGTGAGACCGGAGGGCTTTCCTACGAGCAGTACTTC.

The gene calls are TRBV30 and TRBJ2-3; 11 bases are a match to TRBD1. In germline, CDR1 is GTSNPN, CDR2 SVGIG (reference sequence). J gave up 9 bases and V 8 bases, and 13 bases lay outside the gene matches. The CDR3 is made up of 14 amino acids. CDR3 DNA: TGTGCCAGCAGCGTAGCAGGGACAGGGGGGACGCAGTATTTT. This translates into CASSVAGTGGTQYF.

This clonotype came up a few times. This rearrangement joins TRBV6-2 or TRBV6-3 to TRBJ2-7; D might be TRBD1 (5 bases). V lost 4 bases to trimming and J lost 0 bases, with 13 bases between them. Germline V gene data show CDR1 as MNHEY and CDR2 as SVGEGT. This CDR3 comprises 15 residues. The CDR3 here is CASSFRQTSSYEQYF. DNA of the CDR3: TGTGCCAGCAGTTTTAGACAGACGAGCTCCTACGAGCAGTACTTC.

In its sample, this clonotype was seen a few times. CDR3 DNA: TGTGCCACGCAAAGATACCCCTACGAGCAGTACTTC. As protein: CATQRYPYEQYF. The chain has TRBV27 and TRBJ2-7; no clear D. Germline lookup yields CDR1 MNHEY and CDR2 SMNVEV (reference sequence). The length of the CDR3 is 12 residues. Trimming left V 10 bases short and J 2 bases short, with 12 bases between.

This chain joins TRBV7-3 and TRBJ2-6; perhaps TRBD2 as D (5 bases). Germline values: CDR1 SGHTA, CDR2 FQGTGA. The CDR3 spans 10 residues. Trimming took off 8 bases at V and 14 bases at J, with 10 bases between the two ends. CDR3 sequence: CASGGNILTF. The CDR3 region has the DNA TGTGCCAGCGGAGGTAACATCCTGACTTTC.

V and J are TRBV6-1 and TRBJ2-3; D is ambiguous. The CDR3 spans 13 residues. CDR1 is MNHNS and CDR2 is SASEGT in the germline V gene. With 7 bases removed from V and 1 base from J, the gap between germline ends came to 9 bases. The CDR3, as DNA: TGTGCCAGCAACGCACATCGCACAGATACGCAGTATTTT. Its translation is CASNAHRTDTQYF.